These 2 T cell receptor beta chains were all obtained from the same sample, sequenced in a study of blood T cells in healthy people across ages. A second roughly 6 to 12 cycle PCR used barcoded and J-beta primers. TCRdb recomputed calls from the 5' RACE reads with MiXCR, one row per CDR3 protein. The data show 700,000 to 1,000,000 distinct CDR3 sequences, under 45% seen once. The specimen sequenced was blood. These receptors came from a man aged 55 to 70 in good health.

The chain combines TRBV10-3 with TRBJ2-7; D possibly corresponds to TRBD1 (5 bases). This CDR3 contains 14 residues. The germline V gene has CDR1 ENHRY and CDR2 SYGVKD. V shed 6 bases and J shed 3 bases, with 15 bases lying between them. The chain's CDR3 is CAIRPTGNLYEQYF. CDR3 DNA: TGTGCCATCAGACCCACAGGAAACCTCTACGAGCAGTACTTC.

The gene calls are TRBV7-8 and TRBJ2-5; unclear D gene. The CDR3 length is 11 residues. The germline CDR1 and CDR2 sequences are SGHVS and FQNEAQ. The germline V and J ends were trimmed by 5 bases and 11 bases, with 12 bases remaining between them. This CDR3 is CASSPAKEQYF. CDR3 nucleotide sequence: TGTGCCAGCAGCCCCGCTAAAGAGCAGTACTTC.